One sample yielded the 30 T cell receptor beta chains listed below, sequenced in a study of blood T cell repertoires in COVID-19. Measured with immunoSEQ multiplex PCR; TCRdb has only the in-frame clones, and not every one. There are about 180,000 clones in the sample; roughly 78% occur only once, and about 6.5% lies in the top ten. The specimen sequenced was peripheral blood. The receptor source for this set is a man aged 70-80 years with active or convalescent COVID-19.

The chain is built from TRBV5-6 and TRBJ2-7, with TRBD2 matching over 10 bases. The CDR3 length is 18 residues. Germline assignment: CDR1 SGHDT and CDR2 YYEEEE. The V gene end was trimmed by 2 bases and the J gene end by 5 bases; junction bases not matched to a gene: 16. CDR3 amino acids: CASSLDRRLAGVGHEQYF. DNA for the CDR3: TGTGCCAGCAGCTTAGACCGTCGGCTAGCGGGAGTGGGTCACGAGCAGTACTTC.

The chain has TRBV2 and TRBJ1-4; 8 positions match TRBD1. With V trimmed by 7 bases and J by 4 bases, 8 bases remained unmatched. This CDR3 is 15 amino acids long. Germline V gene lookup returns CDR1 SNHLY and CDR2 FYNNEI. The DNA of the CDR3 is TGTGCCAGCAATGAGGGACAGGCCTATAATGAAAAACTGTTTTTT. This translates into CASNEGQAYNEKLFF.

This clone was observed a handful of times. The chain links TRBV5-4 to TRBJ2-7; TRBD2 agrees at 10 bases. This CDR3 spans 15 amino acids. CDR1 is SGHNT and CDR2 is YYREEE in the germline V gene (reference sequence). The ends lost 4 bases at V and 4 bases at J; junction bases unmatched: 8. CDR3 protein: CASSRASGGEYEQYF. For the CDR3, the DNA is TGTGCCAGCAGCCGAGCTAGCGGGGGCGAGTACGAGCAGTACTTC.

This chain links TRBV5-4 with TRBJ2-7, with 12 bases fitting TRBD2. The CDR3 extends over 16 amino acids. The germline gives CDR1 SGHNT, CDR2 YYREEE (reference sequence). The V segment lost 3 bases and the J segment 2 bases; nucleotides outside the gene matches: 6. CDR3 in amino acids: CASSSGTSGLPYEQYF. CDR3 sequence (DNA): TGTGCCAGCAGCTCCGGGACTAGCGGGCTCCCCTACGAGCAGTACTTC. The complete variable domain, with remaining parts taken from reference TRBV5-4 and TRBJ2-7, reads ETGVTQSPTHLIKTRGQQVTLRCSSQSGHNTVSWYQQALGQGPQFIFQYYREEENGRGNFPPRFSGLQFPNYSSELNVNALELDDSALYLCASSSGTSGLPYEQYFGPGTRLTVT.

This chain connects TRBV5-1 to TRBJ2-1; D is possibly TRBD1 (6 bases). Trimming pared 2 bases from V and 6 bases from J, leaving 12 bases between. The germline V gene has CDR1 SGHRS and CDR2 YFSETQ. The length of the CDR3 is 14 residues. CDR3 DNA sequence: TGCGCCAGCAGCTTAACAGGGATAGGCAATGAGCAGTTCTTC. Amino acid sequence: CASSLTGIGNEQFF.

The rearrangement joins TRBV6-5 to TRBJ1-2; 7 positions agree with TRBD1. V lost 5 bases, J lost 8 bases, and 8 bases stayed unmatched. Germline loops: CDR1 MNHEY, CDR2 SVGAGI. CDR3 size: 13 residues. The CDR3 reads CASSRPGTVGYTF. The CDR3 DNA is TGTGCCAGCAGTAGACCCGGGACAGTAGGCTACACCTTC.

V gene TRBV30 combines with J gene TRBJ2-2; D gene unclear. The CDR3 sequence is 13 residues long. Germline CDR1 GTSNPN, CDR2 SVGIG (reference sequence). With 1 base removed from V and 4 bases from J, the gap between germline ends came to 7 bases. In DNA form, the CDR3 reads TGTGCCTGGAGTGCAGTGATCACCGGGGAGCTGTTTTTT. Translating gives CAWSAVITGELFF.

This rearrangement joins TRBV19 to TRBJ1-5; D gene unclear. V lost 3 bases to trimming and J lost 3 bases, with 12 bases between them. CDR1 is LNHDA, CDR2 SQIVND, per germline (reference sequence). The length of the CDR3 is 15 residues. CDR3 residues: CASSMVDGINQPQHF. In nucleotides, the CDR3 is TGTGCCAGTAGTATGGTTGACGGGATCAATCAGCCCCAGCATTTT.

The chain has TRBV5-1 and TRBJ1-1; the D gene is possibly TRBD1 (6 bases). From germline, CDR1 is SGHRS and CDR2 YFSETQ. V was shortened by 5 bases and J by 5 bases, with 13 bases between the two germline ends. The CDR3 spans 13 residues. The CDR3, as DNA: TGCGCCAGCAGTCCAGGGGAATGGACTGAAGCTTTCTTT. Its translation is CASSPGEWTEAFF.

The J gene is TRBJ1-3, the V gene TRBV6-5, with D possibly TRBD1 on 5 matching bases. Germline V gene data show CDR1 as MNHEY and CDR2 as SVGAGI. This CDR3 has 15 amino acids. Trimming removed 0 bases from V and 3 bases from J, with 9 bases in between. CDR3 amino acids: CASSYSVGDGNTIYF. CDR3 DNA: TGTGCCAGCAGTTACTCAGTAGGGGATGGAAACACCATATATTTT.

The chain has TRBV7-9 and TRBJ1-1, with 8 bases fitting TRBD1. V dropped 3 bases and J dropped 7; count of bases not matched to a gene: 4. CDR1 is SEHNR and CDR2 is FQNEAQ in the germline V gene (reference sequence). CDR3 length: 13 residues. The CDR3 sequence is CASSFTGGIEAFF. The CDR3, as DNA: TGTGCCAGCAGCTTCACAGGGGGTATTGAAGCTTTCTTT.

The J gene is TRBJ2-3, the V gene TRBV5-6; 9 bases are a match to TRBD2. The V gene's germline CDR1 is SGHDT and CDR2 YYEEEE. J was trimmed by 5 bases and V by 2 bases; bases with no gene match: 9. This CDR3 spans 16 amino acids. CDR3 in DNA: TGTGCCAGCAGCTTCGGCGGGGGGGCCTTGGGAGATACGCAGTATTTT. As protein: CASSFGGGALGDTQYF. The full variable domain, rest sourced from reference TRBV5-6 and TRBJ2-3, is DAGVTQSPTHLIKTRGQQVTLRCSPKSGHDTVSWYQQALGQGPQFIFQYYEEEERQRGNFPDRFSGHQFPNYSSELNVNALLLGDSALYLCASSFGGGALGDTQYFGPGTRLTVL.

This chain connects TRBV5-1 to TRBJ2-3; 10 nucleotides agree with TRBD2. The CDR3 loop spans 17 amino acids. Germline V gene data show CDR1 as SGHRS and CDR2 as YFSETQ. The trim removed 7 bases at V and 4 bases at J, leaving 15 bases unmatched. CDR3 amino acids: CASSRGLAGVLADTQYF. CDR3 nucleotides: TGCGCCAGCTCCCGAGGGCTAGCGGGAGTATTGGCAGATACGCAGTATTTT. Using reference TRBV5-1 and TRBJ2-3 for the parts outside the CDR3, the full variable domain is KAGVTQTPRYLIKTRGQQVTLSCSPISGHRSVSWYQQTPGQGLQFLFEYFSETQRNKGNFPGRFSGRQFSNSRSEMNVSTLELGDSALYLCASSRGLAGVLADTQYFGPGTRLTVL.

The rearrangement uses TRBV7-3 and TRBJ1-2, with D uncertain. This CDR3 contains 15 residues. The ends were cut back, 0 bases at V and 5 bases at J, with 13 bases in the middle. The germline V gene has CDR1 SGHTA and CDR2 FQGTGA. The DNA of the CDR3 is TGTGCCAGCAGCTTAACGGCGGGCGGGCAGTATGGCTACACCTTC. This encodes CASSLTAGGQYGYTF. Complete variable domain (other parts from reference TRBV7-3 and TRBJ1-2): GAGVSQTPSNKVTEKGKYVELRCDPISGHTALYWYRQSLGQGPEFLIYFQGTGAADDSGLPNDRFFAVRPEGSVSTLKIQRTERGDSAVYLCASSLTAGGQYGYTFGSGTRLTVV.

The CDR3 sequence is CATSDSRDRDQGYTF. CDR3 nucleotide sequence: TGTGCCACCAGTGATTCTAGGGACAGGGACCAAGGCTACACCTTC. The V call is TRBV24-1, the J call TRBJ1-2, with 9 nucleotides matching TRBD1. Germline V gene data show CDR1 as KGHDR and CDR2 as SFDVKD. The J segment lost 8 bases and the V segment lost 2 bases, leaving 8 bases of the junction unmatched. This CDR3 has 15 residues.

The V and J genes are TRBV5-1 and TRBJ2-3, with 11 bases fitting TRBD2. The CDR3 is made up of 18 amino acids. Germline CDR1 and CDR2: SGHRS and YFSETQ. J lost 2 bases, V lost 2 bases, and 10 bases had no gene match. The CDR3 nucleotides read TGCGCCAGCAGCTTCCGCCCCATAGCGGGAGGGTCCACAGATACGCAGTATTTT. Translating gives CASSFRPIAGGSTDTQYF.

The rearrangement uses TRBV30 and TRBJ1-1, with D unresolved. The CDR3 loop spans 13 amino acids. Trimming left V 0 bases short and J 1 base short, with 6 bases between. Per germline, CDR1 GTSNPN and CDR2 SVGIG (reference sequence). CDR3 DNA: TGTGCCTGGAGTGTGCGGGGGAACACTGAAGCTTTCTTT. It codes for CAWSVRGNTEAFF.

V and J are TRBV5-6 and TRBJ2-3; 15 bases agree with TRBD2. The CDR3 has 18 amino acids. After removal of 4 bases from V and 3 bases from J, the junction contained 9 bases not matched to a gene. Germline CDR1 and CDR2: SGHDT and YYEEEE. For the CDR3, the DNA is TGTGCCAGCAGCCTTTCCACTGGACTAGCGGGGGGGACAGATACGCAGTATTTT. Translation: CASSLSTGLAGGTDTQYF.

The chain has TRBV30 and TRBJ2-7, with 7 bases matching TRBD1. In germline, CDR1 is GTSNPN, CDR2 SVGIG (reference sequence). The V and J ends lost 4 bases and 3 bases, in that order; junction bases with no gene match: 6. The CDR3 spans 13 residues. The CDR3 sequence is CAWTRQGVYEQYF. In nucleotides, the CDR3 is TGTGCCTGGACTCGGCAGGGGGTCTACGAGCAGTACTTC.

This clone was counted only a few times. This chain connects TRBV11-3 to TRBJ2-3; TRBD1 matches 11 bases. The trim removed 2 bases at V and 4 bases at J, leaving 2 bases unmatched. In germline, CDR1 is SGHNT, CDR2 YENEEA. The CDR3 is 15 amino acids. The CDR3: CASSLPGQGADTQYF. The CDR3 nucleotides read TGTGCCAGCAGCTTACCGGGACAGGGGGCAGATACGCAGTATTTT.

This chain uses TRBV5-1 with TRBJ2-7; TRBD1 matches at 7 bases. With 4 bases clipped from V and 2 bases from J, the junction kept 12 bases outside the gene matches. The germline V gene has CDR1 SGHRS and CDR2 YFSETQ. The CDR3 has 16 amino acids. This CDR3 reads CASSANPGTDAYEQYF. CDR3 sequence (DNA): TGCGCCAGCAGCGCAAACCCCGGGACAGACGCCTACGAGCAGTACTTC.

This clone has only one observation. The CDR3 bases are TGCGCCAGCAGTGAACGGGACAGGGCAGTTTTAACGCAGTATTTT. Amino acid sequence: CASSERDRAVLTQYF. The chain uses TRBV10-1 and TRBJ2-3; TRBD1 agrees at 9 bases. Germline V gene lookup returns CDR1 WNHNN and CDR2 SYGVQD (reference sequence). This CDR3 is 15 amino acids long. V was clipped by 3 bases and J by 9 bases; unmatched bases: 10.

The chain couples TRBV18 to TRBJ1-2, with D possibly matching TRBD1 (6 bases). CDR1 is KGHSH and CDR2 is LQKENI in the germline V gene. This CDR3 has 17 residues. The V and J ends lost 6 bases and 0 bases respectively, with 20 bases between them. The chain's CDR3 is CASSPLEGGRTNYGYTF. CDR3 bases: TGTGCCAGCTCGCCCCTGGAGGGGGGGAGGACTAACTATGGCTACACCTTC.

This rearrangement joins TRBV7-9 to TRBJ1-2; no clear D gene. The CDR3 is made up of 11 amino acids. Germline-derived CDR1 and CDR2 are SEHNR and FQNEAQ (reference sequence). Trimming took 1 base from V and 12 from J, leaving 9 bases between them. CDR3: CASSLDSRNTF. The CDR3 DNA reads as TGTGCCAGCAGCTTAGACAGTCGAAACACCTTC.

This chain joins TRBV10-3 and TRBJ2-2, with a possible D match to TRBD1 (6 bases). This CDR3 region has 17 residues. Germline V gene sequence: CDR1 ENHRY, CDR2 SYGVKD. Trimming took 0 bases from V and 0 from J, leaving 11 bases between them. CDR3 loop: CAISESGGHSNTGELFF. CDR3 DNA: TGTGCCATCAGTGAGTCAGGGGGACATTCGAACACCGGGGAGCTGTTTTTT.

This rearrangement joins TRBV29-1 to TRBJ1-5; TRBD1 is a possible D gene (6 bases). From germline, CDR1 is SQVTM and CDR2 ANQGSEA. The CDR3 totals 12 residues. The V end was cut by 7 bases, the J end by 3 bases, with 10 bases between. The CDR3 region is CSAGTSNQPQHF. Written as DNA, the CDR3 is TGCAGCGCCGGGACATCCAATCAGCCCCAGCATTTT.

In its sample, this clone was seen a few times. This rearrangement joins TRBV30 to TRBJ1-1; a possible D gene is TRBD1 (5 bases). V was trimmed by 4 bases and J by 1 base, leaving 10 bases between them. Germline CDR1 reads GTSNPN; CDR2 reads SVGIG (reference sequence). This CDR3 is built from 13 residues. CDR3 region: CAWNRDSNTEAFF. Here the CDR3 DNA reads TGTGCCTGGAACCGGGACTCGAACACTGAAGCTTTCTTT.

In this sample, this clone turned up once. V gene TRBV7-8 combines with J gene TRBJ2-5, with a possible D match to TRBD2 (6 bases). CDR3 length equals 16 residues. Trimming cost V 3 bases and J 0 bases, with 14 bases left between them. Germline V lookup: CDR1 SGHVS, CDR2 FQNEAQ. DNA of the CDR3: TGTGCCAGCAGCTTCTTACCGGGAGCTTACCAAGAGACCCAGTACTTC. Its protein is CASSFLPGAYQETQYF.

The chain employs TRBV2 and TRBJ2-1; 7 bases are a match to TRBD2. Looked up from germline, CDR1 is SNHLY and CDR2 is FYNNEI. This CDR3 is 13 amino acids long. V shed 2 bases, J shed 8 bases, and the junction held 3 bases outside the gene matches. CDR3 protein: CASSEIAGDEQFF. CDR3 in DNA: TGTGCCAGCAGTGAAATCGCGGGAGATGAGCAGTTCTTC.

The CDR3 sequence is CASKPLGRQDINEKLFF. CDR3 DNA sequence: TGTGCCAGCAAACCCCTCGGTCGGCAGGATATTAATGAAAAACTGTTTTTT. The V gene is TRBV18, the J gene TRBJ1-4; D not resolved. There are 17 residues in the CDR3. Germline lookup yields CDR1 KGHSH and CDR2 LQKENI. Trimming cost V 8 bases and J 4 bases, with 23 bases left between them.